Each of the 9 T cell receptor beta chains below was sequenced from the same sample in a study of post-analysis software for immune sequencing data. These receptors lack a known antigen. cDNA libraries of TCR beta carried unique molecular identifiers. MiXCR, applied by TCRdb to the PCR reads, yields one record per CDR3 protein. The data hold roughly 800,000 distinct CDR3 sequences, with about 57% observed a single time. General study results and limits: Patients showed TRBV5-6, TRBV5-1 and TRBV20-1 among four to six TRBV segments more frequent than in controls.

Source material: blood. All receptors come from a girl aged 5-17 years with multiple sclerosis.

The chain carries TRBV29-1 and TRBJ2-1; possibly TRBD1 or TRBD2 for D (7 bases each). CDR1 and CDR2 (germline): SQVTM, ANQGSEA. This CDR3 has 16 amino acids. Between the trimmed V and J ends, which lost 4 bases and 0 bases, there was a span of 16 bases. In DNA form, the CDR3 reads TGCAGCGTTGCCTCAGGGGGGGTGAGCTCCTACAATGAGCAGTTCTTC. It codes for CSVASGGVSSYNEQFF.

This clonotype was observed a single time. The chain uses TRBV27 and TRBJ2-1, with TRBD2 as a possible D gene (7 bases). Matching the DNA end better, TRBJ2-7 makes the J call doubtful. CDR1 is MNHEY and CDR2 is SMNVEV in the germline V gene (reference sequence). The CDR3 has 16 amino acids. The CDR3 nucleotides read TGTGCCAGCAGTTTATCTACGGGGGGCGTCTACAATGAGCAGTACTTC. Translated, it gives CASSLSTGGVYNEQYF.

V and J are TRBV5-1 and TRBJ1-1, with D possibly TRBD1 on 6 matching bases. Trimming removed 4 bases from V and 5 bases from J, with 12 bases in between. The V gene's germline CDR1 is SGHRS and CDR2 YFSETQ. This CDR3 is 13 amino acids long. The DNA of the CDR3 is TGCGCCAGCAGCGAGATAGGGGGGACTGAAGCTTTCTTT. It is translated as CASSEIGGTEAFF.

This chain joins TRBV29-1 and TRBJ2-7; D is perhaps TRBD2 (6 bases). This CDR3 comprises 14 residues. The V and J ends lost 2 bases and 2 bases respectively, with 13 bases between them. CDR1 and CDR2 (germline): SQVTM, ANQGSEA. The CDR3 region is CSVEFGGSTYEQYF. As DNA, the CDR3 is TGCAGCGTTGAATTTGGAGGGTCGACCTACGAGCAGTACTTC.

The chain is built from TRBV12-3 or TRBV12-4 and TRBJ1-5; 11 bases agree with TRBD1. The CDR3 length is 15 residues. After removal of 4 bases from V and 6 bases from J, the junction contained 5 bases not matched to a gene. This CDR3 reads CASSSRTGGGQPQHF. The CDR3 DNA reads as TGTGCCAGCAGTTCGCGGACAGGGGGCGGTCAGCCCCAGCATTTT.

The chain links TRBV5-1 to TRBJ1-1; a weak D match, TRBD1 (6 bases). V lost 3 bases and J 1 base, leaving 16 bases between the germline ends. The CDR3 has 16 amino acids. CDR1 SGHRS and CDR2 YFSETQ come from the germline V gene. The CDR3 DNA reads TGCGCCAGCAGCTCCCACCTGACAGGAGCGAACACTGAAGCTTTCTTT. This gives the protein CASSSHLTGANTEAFF.

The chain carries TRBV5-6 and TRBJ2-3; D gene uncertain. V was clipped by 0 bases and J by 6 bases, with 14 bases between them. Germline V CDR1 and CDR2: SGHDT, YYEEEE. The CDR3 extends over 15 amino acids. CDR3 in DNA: TGTGCCAGCAGCTTGGCCGGGCTTCGGTCCGATACGCAGTATTTT. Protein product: CASSLAGLRSDTQYF.

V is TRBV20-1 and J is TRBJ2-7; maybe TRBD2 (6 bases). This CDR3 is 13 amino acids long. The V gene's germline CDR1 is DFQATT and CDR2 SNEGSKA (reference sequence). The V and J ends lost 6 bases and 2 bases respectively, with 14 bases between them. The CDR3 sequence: CSALAGSAYEQYF. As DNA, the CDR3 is TGCAGTGCCCTCGCCGGGAGCGCCTACGAGCAGTACTTC.

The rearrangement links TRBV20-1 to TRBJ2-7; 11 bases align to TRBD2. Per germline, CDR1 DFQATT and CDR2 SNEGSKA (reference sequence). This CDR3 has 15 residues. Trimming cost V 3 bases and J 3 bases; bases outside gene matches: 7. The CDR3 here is CSARPWTSGYYEQYF. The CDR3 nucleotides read TGCAGTGCTAGGCCCTGGACTAGCGGGTACTACGAGCAGTACTTC.